The 24 T cell receptor beta chains below come from one sample, sequenced in a study of breast tumors, draining lymph nodes, adjacent tissues. Using its own MiXCR run on the multiplex PCR reads, TCRdb lists one record per CDR3 protein. The data show 200,000 or so distinct CDR3 sequences, around a third seen once. Breast cancer patients provided tissue from their axillary draining lymph nodes. Material for sequencing was axillary lymph node tissue. The origin of the receptors is a female donor with breast cancer. Some clones in this sample may be carry-over from other donors' samples.

The table lists this clonotype with a count of one. The chain joins TRBV4-2 to TRBJ1-4, with TRBD1 identical over 11 bases. This CDR3 is 18 amino acids long. The junction had 6 bases not matched to a gene; V was cut back by 1 base and J by 2 bases. Per germline, CDR1 LGHNA and CDR2 YNFKEQ. The CDR3 nucleotides read TGTGCCAGCAGCCAAGGGACAGGGGGCCCCTCGACTAATGAAAAACTGTTTTTT. This translates into CASSQGTGGPSTNEKLFF.

Remarks on this clonotype: This CDR3 is missing its conserved last phenylalanine or tryptophan, likely due to a read error. This chain joins TRBV11-2 and TRBJ2-7, with 7 bases matching TRBD2. The CDR3 has 17 amino acids. CDR1 is SGHAT, CDR2 FQNNGV, per germline. The DNA of the CDR3 is TGTGCCAGCAGCTTAGAACCGGGACCGGGGGGATCCTGCGAGCAGTACCTC. It codes for CASSLEPGPGGSCEQYL.

This clonotype was observed a handful of times. This sequence joins TRBV11-2 and TRBJ1-1; no reliable D call. The CDR3 runs to 13 residues. V was cut by 5 bases and J by 0 bases, with 7 bases left in between. Germline V gives CDR1 SGHAT, CDR2 FQNNGV. CDR3 sequence reads: CASSVEMNTEAFF. The CDR3 nucleotides read TGTGCCAGCAGCGTCGAGATGAACACTGAAGCTTTCTTT.

This clonotype was detected ten times or more. The chain has TRBV7-6 and TRBJ2-1; TRBD1 matches at 11 bases. Trimming removed 5 bases from V and 6 bases from J; junction bases left unmatched: 6. Germline V gives CDR1 SGHVS, CDR2 FNYEAQ. The CDR3 is 15 amino acids. CDR3 bases: TGTGCCAGCAGCCCTGGGACAGGGGGGTCCAATGAGCAGTTCTTC. It is translated as CASSPGTGGSNEQFF.

V gene TRBV29-1 combines with J gene TRBJ1-2; a possible D gene is TRBD1 (5 bases). Trimming left V 8 bases short and J 2 bases short, with 15 bases between. Germline V gives CDR1 SQVTM, CDR2 ANQGSEA. The CDR3 contains 13 residues. CDR3 in amino acids: CSSSRVVNYGYTF. Written as DNA, the CDR3 is TGCAGCTCTTCCAGGGTTGTCAACTATGGCTACACCTTC.

In its sample, this clonotype was seen many times. The chain joins TRBV29-1 to TRBJ2-1, with 12 bases aligning to TRBD2. V was pared by 4 bases and J by 6 bases, with 10 bases of the junction left unmatched. Germline CDR1 reads SQVTM; CDR2 reads ANQGSEA. This CDR3 region has 16 residues. DNA of the CDR3: TGCAGCGTTGGGGGAACTAGCGGGGGGCCGGTCAATGAGCAGTTCTTC. This translates into CSVGGTSGGPVNEQFF.

This clonotype was observed at least ten times. The J gene is TRBJ2-7, the V gene TRBV20-1, with 9 bases fitting TRBD2. J gave up 9 bases and V 1 base, and 10 bases lay outside the gene matches. The CDR3 length is 14 residues. In germline, CDR1 is DFQATT, CDR2 SNEGSKA (reference sequence). The CDR3 DNA reads as TGCAGTGCTAGAGGGCTAGCGGGACCCGGAGTGCAGTACTTC. Its protein is CSARGLAGPGVQYF.

Regarding this clonotype: Lacking the conserved final phenylalanine or tryptophan, this CDR3 likely reflects a read error. The limits of the CDR3 on the DNA are not certain, so only TCRdb's listed CDR3 is given. The V gene is TRBV2, the J gene TRBJ2-2; the DNA was not compared with TRBD1, the D call given in the table. CDR1 is SNHLY, CDR2 FYNNEI, per germline. The CDR3 comprises 9 residues, both ends counted. CDR3: CASSQGSRR.

This clonotype has only a few counts. The V gene is TRBV18, the J gene TRBJ1-5; D unresolved. Trimming left V 6 bases short and J 2 bases short, with 8 bases between. Germline lookup yields CDR1 KGHSH and CDR2 LQKENI. The CDR3 is 13 amino acids. In DNA form, the CDR3 reads TGTGCCAGCTCCTCCCGGGGCAATCAGCCCCAGCATTTT. As protein: CASSSRGNQPQHF.

This clonotype was detected many times. The rearrangement uses TRBV5-1 and TRBJ1-4; D remains unclear. Trimming left V 0 bases short and J 7 bases short, with 10 bases between. CDR1 is SGHRS and CDR2 is YFSETQ in the germline V gene. The CDR3 length is 14 residues. CDR3 nucleotides: TGCGCCAGCAGCTTGGAAGGGTCTCTTGAAAAACTGTTTTTT. This translates into CASSLEGSLEKLFF.

Many counts were recorded for this clonotype. The chain is built from TRBV9 and TRBJ2-1; D gene unclear. Trimming pared 4 bases from V and 10 bases from J, leaving 12 bases between. Germline values: CDR1 SGDLS, CDR2 YYNGEE. The CDR3 runs 12 residues. CDR3 sequence (DNA): TGTGCCAGCAGCCTAGAGTTCGGGGAGCAGTTCTTC. The encoded protein is CASSLEFGEQFF.

This clonotype has at least ten counts. The gene calls are TRBV19 and TRBJ2-5; TRBD1 is a possible D gene (6 bases). The germline V gene encodes CDR1 LNHDA and CDR2 SQIVND (reference sequence). The germline V and J ends were trimmed by 7 bases and 1 base, with 10 bases remaining between them. The CDR3 covers 13 residues. CDR3 region: CASTDRTQETQYF. The CDR3 nucleotides are TGTGCCAGTACCGACAGGACCCAAGAGACCCAGTACTTC.

This clonotype was recorded at least ten times. The rearrangement joins TRBV6-1 to TRBJ1-5, with D maybe TRBD1 (5 bases). CDR1 and CDR2 (germline): MNHNS, SASEGT. The CDR3 runs to 13 residues. Trimming removed 8 bases at V and 2 bases at J, with 10 bases between. The CDR3 sequence is CASRRDRNQPQHF. As DNA, the CDR3 is TGTGCCAGCCGCCGGGACCGCAATCAGCCCCAGCATTTT.

A note on this clonotype: One base away lies a much larger clone, so this may be a sequencing read error. The rearrangement links TRBV6-1 to TRBJ2-5, with TRBD2 identical over 15 bases. This CDR3 is 18 amino acids long. In germline, CDR1 is MNHNS, CDR2 SASEGT. The CDR3 region has the DNA TGTGCCAGCAGTCAAGCTGGACTAGCGGGAGGGCCAGGGAAGACCCAGTACTTC. Its protein is CASSQAGLAGGPGKTQYF.

As to this clonotype: A junction boundary mismatches the germline segment, possibly from a read error. This sequence joins TRBV12-3 or TRBV12-4 and TRBJ2-6; tentative D call: TRBD1 (6 bases). This CDR3 is 16 amino acids long. The CDR3 DNA reads TGTGCCAGCAGTGCAGGGGAAGTGTCTGAGGCCAACGTCCTGACTTTC. Encoded protein: CASSAGEVSEANVLTF.

There are many counts of this clonotype. The genes are TRBV7-9 and TRBJ2-3; 7 nucleotides line up with TRBD2. V was pared by 5 bases and J by 6 bases, with 2 bases of the junction left unmatched. CDR3 length: 12 residues. Germline CDR1 and CDR2: SEHNR and FQNEAQ (reference sequence). Here the CDR3 DNA reads TGTGCCAGCAGCACCGGGGGGGATACGCAGTATTTT. This translates into CASSTGGDTQYF.

This clonotype was seen only a few times. The chain carries TRBV27 and TRBJ2-3; weak D call: TRBD2 (5 bases). V dropped 2 bases and J dropped 2 bases, with 8 bases sitting between them. The CDR3 has 14 residues. Germline values: CDR1 MNHEY, CDR2 SMNVEV (reference sequence). Written as DNA, the CDR3 is TGTGCCAGCAGTTTAGGACTCCCCACAGATACGCAGTATTTT. Its protein product is CASSLGLPTDTQYF.

The chain joins TRBV24-1 to TRBJ2-3, with unresolved D. The CDR3 is 11 amino acids. Germline V gene data show CDR1 as KGHDR and CDR2 as SFDVKD. Trimming removed 3 bases at V and 6 bases at J, with 3 bases between. The CDR3 loop reads CATSDRDTQYF. The CDR3 DNA reads TGTGCCACCAGTGATCGCGATACGCAGTATTTT.

The V gene is TRBV7-2, the J gene TRBJ2-6; maybe TRBD1 (6 bases). V was trimmed by 5 bases and J by 4 bases, leaving 15 bases between them. Germline V gene data show CDR1 as SGHTA and CDR2 as FQGNSA. The CDR3 extends over 16 amino acids. DNA for the CDR3: TGTGCCAGCAGCCCCTACACAGGGTCCGGGGCCAACGTCCTGACTTTC. Encoded protein: CASSPYTGSGANVLTF.

The chain carries TRBV12-3 or TRBV12-4 and TRBJ1-6; D might be TRBD1 (6 bases). This CDR3 is built from 14 residues. Trimming took off 7 bases at V and 10 bases at J, with 17 bases between the two ends. The CDR3 loop reads CASTTGTRRSPLHF. CDR3 sequence (DNA): TGTGCCAGCACCACCGGGACAAGAAGATCACCCCTCCACTTT.

This clonotype was seen at least ten times. Here the CDR3 reads CASSLGVGGSTEQYF. DNA of the CDR3: TGTGCCAGCAGCTTGGGAGTCGGGGGGTCTACCGAGCAGTACTTC. J is TRBJ2-7 and V is TRBV5-5; 7 bases line up with TRBD2. This CDR3 contains 15 residues. Germline V lookup: CDR1 SGHKS, CDR2 YYEKEE (reference sequence). V was pared by 0 bases and J by 6 bases, with 9 bases of the junction left unmatched.

This clonotype was recorded at least ten times. Here the CDR3 reads CASSTGTRTITYNEQFF. Here the CDR3 DNA reads TGTGCCAGCAGCACAGGGACAAGGACAATAACCTACAATGAGCAGTTCTTC. J is TRBJ2-1 and V is TRBV7-9, with D possibly being TRBD1 (6 bases). The CDR3 runs 17 residues. Per germline, CDR1 SEHNR and CDR2 FQNEAQ (reference sequence). Trimming cost V 5 bases and J 2 bases, with 19 bases left between them.

This clonotype was picked up a small number of times. This sequence joins TRBV6-2 or TRBV6-3 and TRBJ1-5; D is possibly TRBD1 (5 bases). The ends were cut back, 5 bases at V and 2 bases at J, with 13 bases in the middle. There are 15 residues in the CDR3. Germline CDR1 MNHEY, CDR2 SVGEGT. CDR3 loop: CASSPRQRRNQPQHF. Written as DNA, the CDR3 is TGTGCCAGCAGTCCCCGACAGAGACGCAATCAGCCCCAGCATTTT.

The chain carries TRBV7-8 and TRBJ2-7; 9 nucleotides agree with TRBD2. Germline V gives CDR1 SGHVS, CDR2 FQNEAQ. V trimming: 5 bases; J trimming: 9 bases; junction bases outside the gene matches: 14. The CDR3 has 15 amino acids. The CDR3 DNA reads as TGTGCCAGCAGCGCCGACCCGGGACTAGCTCATCGGCAGTACTTC. It codes for CASSADPGLAHRQYF. Together with reference TRBV7-8 and TRBJ2-7, the CDR3 gives the full variable domain: GAGVSQSPRYKVAKRGQDVALRCDPISGHVSLFWYQQALGQGPEFLTYFQNEAQLDKSGLPSDRFFAERPEGSVSTLKIQRTQQEDSAVYLCASSADPGLAHRQYFGPGTRLTVT.